Detailed here is one TCR beta chain. The data belong to a study of CD8 T cells in Susac syndrome. V lost 4 bases to trimming and J lost 9 bases, with 13 bases between them. This CDR3 has 14 amino acids. Germline loops: CDR1 LGHDT, CDR2 YNNKEL (reference sequence). It was with random hexamers that roughly 0.45 to 1 ug RNA was reverse transcribed. Amplification of TCR beta CDR3 by immunoSEQ multiplex PCR spanned 54 Vbeta and 13 Jbeta. TCRdb called the immunoSEQ multiplex PCR reads again in MiXCR, with one record for every CDR3 protein. The sample records some 200,000 distinct CDR3 sequences, 95% being singletons. TCR beta sequences were obtained from blood CD8+ and CD4+ T cells. FACS enriched CD8+ TEMRA cells, while bulk CD8+ and CD4+ were negatively isolated.

Material for sequencing was CD4+ T cells from PBMCs. The clonotype was recovered from a human donor with multiple sclerosis. The rearrangement joins TRBV3-1 to TRBJ1-6; D possibly corresponds to TRBD1 (6 bases). Written as DNA, the CDR3 is TGTGCCAGCAGCCCTTCGACAGGAGCTTCACCCCTCCACTTT. Translation: CASSPSTGASPLHF.